This T cell receptor beta chain originates from a study of blood T cell repertoires in COVID-19 (dated by TCRdb to the early 2020s). Study-level background: The collaborator samples originated in the United States, Italy and Spain and spanned the acute and convalescent phases of COVID-19. The prospective study material was composed of cDNA or gDNA derived from T cells, B-cell-depleted T cells, or PBMCs. Subjects who had been exposed to COVID-19, were actively infected with it, or had recovered from it provided the deeply sampled blood TCRbeta repertoires that made up the dataset. The repertoires were released in a freely available public database intended as a resource for research on the immune response to SARS-CoV-2. Samples came from the ongoing ImmuneRACE study (first 160 participants) plus 1,254 subjects from 6 global collaborators. The sample metadata nearly always contained a de-identified subject ID, COVID-19 status, age in years and sex. Where HLA class I and class II types were available, the types were taken from metadata supplied by the sample provider, not from assay-based typing.

In the case of this clone: The antigen this receptor binds is unknown. No base qualities exist here, and no much larger clone lies one base off it.

The CDR3 has 14 amino acids, counting the end cysteine and phenylalanine. Of the read, only the CDR3 DNA is kept; its 42 bases are in frame from base 1. V is shortened by 0 bases, J by 0 bases, and the region joining them spans 3 bases. CDR1 and CDR2 were assigned from the germline V gene (reference sequence) as SEHNR and FQNEAQ. At one collaborating source in Seattle, patients were enrolled during active infection and were followed longitudinally through the course of disease. Whole blood was collected in K2EDTA tubes by collaborating institutions according to the institutions' own protocols. For TCRbeta analysis, collaborators shipped samples in one of three forms: frozen whole blood, isolated PBMCs, or DNA extracted from either of those sample types. TCRbeta CDR3 regions were amplified from genomic DNA by means of the immunoSEQ Assay, a bias-controlled multiplex PCR. Per the source publication's procedure: The number of nucleated cells in each sample was estimated by amplification of reference gene primers within the assay. To quantify the absolute abundance of each unique TCRbeta CDR3 rearrangement, sequence reads were collapsed and filtered. For each sample, productive Simpson clonality was calculated as the square root of Simpson's diversity index over productive rearrangements. TCRdb obtained this table from immuneACCESS and retained in-frame rearrangements with V and J assigned. These tables miss some clones; where compared with another copy, unresolved V genes account for less than half of the shortfall, and the remainder is unexplained. D and trimming come from the DNA, and the V and J calls and clone size come from that table. The sample profile shows tens of thousands of clones; around 89% of them were found once. The ten largest clones capture 2.5% to 3% of the sample.

Study-wide conclusions, independent of this receptor: Clinical and demographic metadata were provided uncurated, with the amount varying by source and participant.

The specimen sequenced was peripheral blood. The V gene is TRBV7-9 and the J gene is TRBJ1-3; too little of a D gene remains to name it. This clonotype was obtained from a man aged 45-65 years with COVID-19, enrolled during active disease. The DNA is as follows: TGTGCCAGCAGCTTAGCGAGCTCTGGAAACACCATATATTTT. Translated, it gives CASSLASSGNTIYF.